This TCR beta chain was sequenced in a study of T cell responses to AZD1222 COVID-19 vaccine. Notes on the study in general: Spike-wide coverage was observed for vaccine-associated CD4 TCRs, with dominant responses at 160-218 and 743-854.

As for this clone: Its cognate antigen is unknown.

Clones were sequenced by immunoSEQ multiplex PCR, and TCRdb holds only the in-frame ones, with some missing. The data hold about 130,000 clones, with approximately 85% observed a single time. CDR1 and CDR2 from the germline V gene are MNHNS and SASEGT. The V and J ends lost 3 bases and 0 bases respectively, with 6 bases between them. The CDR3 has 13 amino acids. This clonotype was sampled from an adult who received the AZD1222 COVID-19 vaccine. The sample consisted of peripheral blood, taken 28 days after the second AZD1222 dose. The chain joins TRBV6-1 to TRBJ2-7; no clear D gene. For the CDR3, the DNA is TGTGCCAGCAGTGAGGGCCTCTCCTACGAGCAGTACTTC. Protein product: CASSEGLSYEQYF.